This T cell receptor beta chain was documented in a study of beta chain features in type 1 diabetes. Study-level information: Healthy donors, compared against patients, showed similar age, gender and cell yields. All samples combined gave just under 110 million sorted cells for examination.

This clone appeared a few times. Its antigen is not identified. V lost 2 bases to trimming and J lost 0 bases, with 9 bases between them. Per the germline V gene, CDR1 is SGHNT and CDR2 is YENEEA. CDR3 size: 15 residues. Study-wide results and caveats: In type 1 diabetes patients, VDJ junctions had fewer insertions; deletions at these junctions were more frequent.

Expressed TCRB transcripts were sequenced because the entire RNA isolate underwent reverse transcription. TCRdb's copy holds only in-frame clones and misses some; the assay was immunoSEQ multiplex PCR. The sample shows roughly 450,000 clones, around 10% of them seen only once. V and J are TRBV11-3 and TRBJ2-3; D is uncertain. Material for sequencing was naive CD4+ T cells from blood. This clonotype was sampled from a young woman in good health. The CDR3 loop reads CASSLSGISTDTQYF. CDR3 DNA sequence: TGTGCCAGCAGCTTATCTGGAATCAGCACAGATACGCAGTATTTT.